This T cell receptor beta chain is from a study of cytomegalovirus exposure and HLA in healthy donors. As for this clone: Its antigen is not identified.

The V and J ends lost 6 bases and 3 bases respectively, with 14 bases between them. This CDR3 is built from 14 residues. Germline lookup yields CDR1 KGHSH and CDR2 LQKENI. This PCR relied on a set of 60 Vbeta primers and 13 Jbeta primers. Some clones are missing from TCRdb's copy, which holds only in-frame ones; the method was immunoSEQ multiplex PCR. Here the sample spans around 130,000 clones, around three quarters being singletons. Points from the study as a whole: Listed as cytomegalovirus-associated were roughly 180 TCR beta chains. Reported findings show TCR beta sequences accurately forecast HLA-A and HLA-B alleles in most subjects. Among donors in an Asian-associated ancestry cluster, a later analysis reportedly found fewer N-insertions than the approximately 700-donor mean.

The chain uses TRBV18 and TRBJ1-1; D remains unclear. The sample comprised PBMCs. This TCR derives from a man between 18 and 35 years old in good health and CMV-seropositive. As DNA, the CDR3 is TGTGCCAGCTCTCCAAGGACTGCCGACACTGAAGCTTTCTTT. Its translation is CASSPRTADTEAFF.